These 10 T cell receptor beta chains share one sample of origin, sequenced in a study of shared clonotypes between healthy human individuals. Only in-frame clones appear in the TCRdb table, and some are missing; sequencing was by immunoSEQ multiplex PCR. The data contain about 710,000 clones, just under 75% of them singletons. The material sequenced was memory CD4+ T cells sorted from blood. Subset denoted: CD45RA-negative fraction. Receptor source: a woman between 25 and 40 years old in good health.

The chain uses TRBV10-2 and TRBJ1-5; TRBD1 might be the D (5 bases). With 4 bases removed from V and 5 bases from J, the gap between germline ends came to 12 bases. The germline CDR1 and CDR2 sequences are WSHSY and SAAADI. The CDR3 is made up of 14 amino acids. DNA for the CDR3: TGCGCCAGCAGTGGTCAGGGCGGTTATCAGCCCCAGCATTTT. This encodes CASSGQGGYQPQHF.

CDR3 protein: CASMGATTEAFF. The CDR3 bases are TGTGCCAGCATGGGTGCGACCACTGAAGCTTTCTTT. The chain employs TRBV6-5 and TRBJ1-1; D not resolved. The CDR3 totals 12 residues. CDR1 and CDR2 from the germline V gene are MNHEY and SVGAGI. Trimming took off 7 bases at V and 4 bases at J, with 10 bases between the two ends.

This sequence joins TRBV21-1 and TRBJ2-5; TRBD2, as called in the table, went unchecked against the DNA. TRBV21-1 is shown as a pseudogene. This CDR3 has 15 amino acids. CDR3 sequence reads: CASSFQREGLKTQYF. The CDR3 coding sequence is TGTGCCAGCAGCTTCCAGCGGGAGGGCCTAAAGACCCAGTACTTC.

The genes are TRBV19 and TRBJ2-7, with a possible D match to TRBD1 (5 bases). Between the trimmed V and J ends, which lost 3 bases and 4 bases, there was a span of 13 bases. Germline CDR1 reads LNHDA; CDR2 reads SQIVND (reference sequence). This CDR3 comprises 14 residues. The CDR3 nucleotides read TGTGCCAGTAGTATTCCCGACAGAAAATACGAGCAGTACTTC. Amino acid sequence: CASSIPDRKYEQYF.

This chain links TRBV25-1 with TRBJ2-1; 10 bases map to TRBD2. V dropped 2 bases and J dropped 6; count of bases not matched to a gene: 4. The CDR3 sequence is 15 residues long. The germline CDR1 and CDR2 sequences are MGHDK and SYGVNS. The CDR3 DNA is TGTGCCAGCAGTGAAGAAGCGGGAGGGCGCAATGAGCAGTTCTTC. Its translation: CASSEEAGGRNEQFF.

This chain uses TRBV7-9 with TRBJ2-3; no clear D gene. Trimming shortened V by 5 bases and J by 4 bases, and 16 bases separated the two germline ends. The germline CDR1 and CDR2 sequences are SEHNR and FQNEAQ (reference sequence). CDR3 length: 15 residues. The CDR3 here is CASSPLLGRADTQYF. CDR3 nucleotide sequence: TGTGCCAGCAGCCCCCTTCTGGGAAGGGCAGATACGCAGTATTTT.

The chain couples TRBV27 to TRBJ1-5; weak D call: TRBD1 (6 bases). Trimming left V 0 bases short and J 2 bases short, with 11 bases between. The CDR3 sequence is 16 residues long. Germline CDR1 is MNHEY and CDR2 is SMNVEV (reference sequence). The CDR3 bases are TGTGCCAGCAGTTTATCGTCTGGGGGCCGCAATCAGCCCCAGCATTTT. Its translation is CASSLSSGGRNQPQHF.

The V call is TRBV30, the J call TRBJ2-5, with D tentatively TRBD2 (5 bases). CDR3 length: 14 amino acids. Germline assignment: CDR1 GTSNPN and CDR2 SVGIG (reference sequence). V was cut by 5 bases and J by 2 bases, with 15 bases left in between. As DNA, the CDR3 is TGTGCCTGGGGTAATAGGAGAGGGCAAGAGACCCAGTACTTC. It specifies CAWGNRRGQETQYF.

The V gene is TRBV2, the J gene TRBJ2-2; 9 bases agree with TRBD2. Germline lookup yields CDR1 SNHLY and CDR2 FYNNEI. V dropped 3 bases and J dropped 4; count of bases not matched to a gene: 6. The CDR3 sequence is 16 residues long. The CDR3 sequence: CASSDLIAGVTGELFF. CDR3 DNA sequence: TGTGCCAGCAGTGATTTAATAGCGGGAGTCACCGGGGAGCTGTTTTTT.

The chain employs TRBV28 and TRBJ1-5; 8 bases agree with TRBD1. Germline V gene data show CDR1 as MDHEN and CDR2 as SYDVKM. Germline trimming cut 6 bases from V and 3 bases from J; bases unmatched to any gene: 10. The length of the CDR3 is 16 residues. The CDR3 bases are TGTGCCAGCAGCCGACGCCAGGGGGCCCTCAATCAGCCCCAGCATTTT. Encoded protein: CASSRRQGALNQPQHF.